The count of the clone carrying this T cell receptor beta chain is one. Its antigen is currently unknown. These data originate in a study of shared clonotypes between healthy human individuals. Study-wide findings and caveats: Unshared clonotypes carried lower generation probabilities than those common to all four donors.

The CDR3 is 15 amino acids. The V gene end was trimmed by 3 bases and the J gene end by 5 bases; junction bases not matched to a gene: 1. Germline V lookup: CDR1 LGHNA, CDR2 YNFKEQ. Clones were read by immunoSEQ multiplex PCR, and TCRdb kept only the in-frame ones, dropping some. The sample lists around 300,000 clones; around nine tenths were seen once. The sample was memory CD8+ T cells sorted from blood. Subset indicated: CD45RO+ cells pooled with CCR7-negative TemRA cells. This receptor was obtained from a man between 18 and 35 years old in good health. The chain uses TRBV4-2 and TRBJ2-1; 13 bases agree with TRBD2. The DNA for the CDR3 is TGTGCCAGCAGCCATGGGACTAGCGGGGACAATGAGCAGTTCTTC. Encoded protein: CASSHGTSGDNEQFF.